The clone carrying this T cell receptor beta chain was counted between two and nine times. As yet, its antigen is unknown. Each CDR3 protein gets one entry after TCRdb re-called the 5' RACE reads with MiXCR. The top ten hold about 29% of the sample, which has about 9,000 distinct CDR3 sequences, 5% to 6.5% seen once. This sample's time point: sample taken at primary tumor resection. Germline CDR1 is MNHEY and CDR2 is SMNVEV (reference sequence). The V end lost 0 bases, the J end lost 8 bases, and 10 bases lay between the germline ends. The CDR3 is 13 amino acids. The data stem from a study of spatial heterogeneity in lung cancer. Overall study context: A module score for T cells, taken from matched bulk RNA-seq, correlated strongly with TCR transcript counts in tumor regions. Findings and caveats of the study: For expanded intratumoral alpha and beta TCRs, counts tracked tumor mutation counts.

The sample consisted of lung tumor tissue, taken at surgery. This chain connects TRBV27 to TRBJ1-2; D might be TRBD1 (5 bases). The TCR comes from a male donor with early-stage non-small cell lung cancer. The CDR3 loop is CASSLSAGLGYTF. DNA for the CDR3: TGTGCCAGCAGTTTATCGGCAGGGCTAGGCTACACCTTC.